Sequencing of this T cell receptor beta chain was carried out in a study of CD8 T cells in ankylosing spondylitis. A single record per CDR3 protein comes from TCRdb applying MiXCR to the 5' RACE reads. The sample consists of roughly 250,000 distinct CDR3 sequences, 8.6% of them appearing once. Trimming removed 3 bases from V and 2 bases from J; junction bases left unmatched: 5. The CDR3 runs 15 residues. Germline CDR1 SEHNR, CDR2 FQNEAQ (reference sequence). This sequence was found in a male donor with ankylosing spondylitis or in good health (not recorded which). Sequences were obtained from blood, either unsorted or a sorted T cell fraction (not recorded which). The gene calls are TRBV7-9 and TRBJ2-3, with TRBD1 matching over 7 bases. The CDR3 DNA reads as TGTGCCAGCAGCTTTAGACAGGGATTCACAGATACGCAGTATTTT. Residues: CASSFRQGFTDTQYF.